This T cell receptor (beta chain) was documented in a study of human T cells and chemical hapten exposure. For the study at large: Largely, small differences in pooled library volume made per-sample TCR yields vary.

As processed by the authors: A per-sample median of about 100,000 TCRs was observed, with counts ranging from roughly 20,000 to 690,600. TCRdb itself ran the RACE reads through MiXCR, one entry per CDR3 protein. The V and J calls come from TCRdb's annotation, not from the publication. The repertoire holds roughly 30,000 distinct CDR3 sequences, with 6% to 7.5% as singletons. Study-wide results and limits: No change in TCRs above 1 in 1000 frequency was produced by DPC sensitization.

The CDR3 totals 15 residues. Germline V gives CDR1 MDHEN, CDR2 SYDVKM. With 2 bases clipped from V and 9 bases from J, the junction kept 6 bases outside the gene matches. The sample holds many counts of this clonotype. The antigen remains unidentified. Time point here: healthy volunteer bleed at 2 weeks. Blood, whole and unfractionated, served as the source for total RNA extraction. Sequencing was done on a sample of whole blood. This TCR was sampled from a human donor in good health. Some clones in this sample may be carry-over from other donors' samples. The V and J genes are TRBV28 and TRBJ1-6; 8 nucleotides align to TRBD1. CDR3: CASSLTQGAGSPLHF. DNA for the CDR3: TGTGCCAGCAGTTTAACTCAGGGGGCAGGTTCACCCCTCCACTTT.